This TCR beta chain was observed in a study of human T cells and chemical hapten exposure (dated by TCRdb to the early 2020s). Concerning the study at large: Libraries were combined into a pool for sequencing, and differences in TCR yield between samples came mainly from small differences in library volumes within the pool. The study tracked peripheral blood TCR repertoire changes in vivo during primary and secondary sensitization to the hapten diphenylcyclopropenone (DPC) in alopecia patients. Both TCR alpha and TCR beta chains were sequenced from each blood RNA sample.

The protocol used for the library was RACE. Sequencing relied on a NextSeq 500. During library preparation, unique molecular identifiers were attached to individual cDNA molecules so that TCRs could be counted quantitatively and reproducibly. In the paper's pipeline: The median number of TCRs per sample was roughly 94,000, ranging from about 20,000 to 750,000. The Decombinator software suite was used to annotate the V, J and CDR3 of the TCR reads. To make PS versus PT1 abundance plots, every sample was subsampled to the same number of TCRs (28,000). TCRs were defined as expanded if absent before sensitization and observed at least eight times at the 2-week time point. TCRdb trimmed the raw reads at Q25, called clones with MiXCR and kept productive beta chains. Merged by CDR3 protein, the rows form single entries marked with the most common genes and DNA. It is TCRdb's table, rather than the study itself, that gives the V and J calls and clone size. The sample includes about 77,000 distinct CDR3 sequences, with around 9.3% observed a single time. Approximately 1.5% of the sample belongs to the ten largest clones.

This clonotype was observed many times. Its target antigen remains unknown. Base qualities are missing; no much larger clone stands one base away. Paper-wide results and their limitations: After repeated subsampling, changes were observed in the strength of the expansion versus patch-test correlation and in the threshold at which the correlation became significant. No change with DPC sensitization was found in the number of TCRs above 1 in 1000 frequency, and no evidence of global repertoire structure alterations was found.

Trimming costs V 3 bases and J 3 bases, and their ends lie 10 bases apart. Taken from cysteine to phenylalanine, the CDR3 has 13 residues. Only CDR3 DNA is held: 39 bases, read in frame from base 1. CDR1 and CDR2 were assigned from the germline V gene (reference sequence) as DFQATT and SNEGSKA. Sample time point, as interpreted from the label and publication: healthy volunteer bleed at 6 weeks. Total RNA was isolated from unfractionated whole blood collected in Tempus Blood RNA tubes. A few healthy volunteers were used as TCR sequencing controls and were bled at day 0, 2 weeks and 6 weeks. The TCR originated in a female donor in good health. Some clones in this sample may be carry-over from other donors' samples. Recombination linked TRBV20-1 to TRBJ2-3, with the identity of the D gene unclear. Sequencing was done on a sample of whole blood. The DNA sequence reads TGCAGTGCTAGGACCCCCGAAACAGATACGCAGTATTTT. Its coded protein is CSARTPETDTQYF.